Included here is one TCR beta chain sequence, with context. Method: immunoSEQ multiplex PCR; TCRdb's copy keeps in-frame clones and lacks some. Among tens of thousands of clones listed, just over 90% were seen once. These data originate in a study of control samples from healthy donors and cancer patients. The germline V gene encodes CDR1 SNHLY and CDR2 FYNNEI. V lost 5 bases to trimming and J lost 7 bases; unmatched junction nucleotides: 3. The length of the CDR3 is 15 residues. The V and J genes are TRBV2 and TRBJ1-6; 12 positions match TRBD1. The receptor's source is a man younger than 45 with colorectal cancer. The sequenced sample was PBMCs. CDR3 amino acids: CASSRDRGRNSPLHF. Here the CDR3 DNA reads TGTGCCAGCAGTCGGGACAGGGGGCGGAATTCACCCCTCCACTTT.